This T cell receptor (beta chain) came from a study of tumor-infiltrating lymphocytes in primary liver carcinoma. Germline CDR1 reads MNHEY; CDR2 reads SVGEGT. The ends lost 8 bases at V and 1 base at J; junction bases unmatched: 22. The CDR3 is 20 amino acids. In regard to this clonotype: The antigen remains undetermined.

General study results and limits: A small share of top clones, only about 7-25%, was found in all five tumor regions.

RNA and DNA were co-extracted from around 20-30 mg of unsorted bulk tissue. cDNA specific to TCR beta was made from 450 to 500 ng of total RNA, with a constant-region primer employed for priming. Researchers made the TCR beta libraries by running three nested multiplex PCR rounds with slightly modified ARM-PCR. The opening two PCR rounds, nine to eleven cycles each, paired TRBV1-TRBV30 forward primers with a C-beta reverse primer. TCRdb itself ran the multiplex PCR reads through MiXCR, one entry per CDR3 protein. The sample has around 56,000 distinct CDR3 sequences, less than 75% seen once. The clonotype originates from a man aged 35 to 55 with primary liver carcinoma and hepatitis B virus infection. The sequenced material came from liver tumor tissue from sampling region 2. Subset here: tumor region T2, inferior pole. The rearrangement links TRBV6-2 or TRBV6-3 to TRBJ2-3; 9 bases agree with TRBD2. In DNA form, the CDR3 reads TGTGCCAGCCTACTAGGCCCTAGCGGGAACGTCCCCCCTGGCACAGATACGCAGTATTTT. Its protein is CASLLGPSGNVPPGTDTQYF.